These 6 T cell receptor beta chains were sequenced from one sample in a study of blood T cell repertoires in COVID-19 (TCRdb year 2020). Receptor amplification or capture employed the immunoSEQ multiplex PCR assay. The table was pulled from immuneACCESS by TCRdb, which kept in-frame rearrangements only. Such tables lose some clones; where checked, under half of the loss comes from unresolved V genes, and the rest has no known cause. Recorded for this sample are some 83,000 clones; around nine tenths of them occurred a single time. Nearly 5% of the sample lies in the top ten. Sequenced: peripheral blood. The receptors originated from a woman aged 80 or over with active or convalescent COVID-19.

The rearrangement uses TRBV28 and TRBJ2-3; 9 bases agree with TRBD2. Germline assignment: CDR1 MDHEN and CDR2 SYDVKM. CDR3 length: 17 amino acids. The ends lost 5 bases at V and 4 bases at J; junction bases unmatched: 13. This CDR3 is CASSRPWGREGADTQYF. Here the CDR3 DNA reads TGTGCCAGCAGTCGGCCCTGGGGGCGGGAGGGTGCAGATACGCAGTATTTT.

V usage is TRBV6-2 or TRBV6-3 and J usage is TRBJ2-1, with 10 bases fitting TRBD2. The ends lost 4 bases at V and 3 bases at J; junction bases unmatched: 9. The CDR3 sequence is 17 residues long. Germline CDR1 is MNHEY and CDR2 is SVGEGT. CDR3 nucleotides: TGTGCCAGCAGTTCCCGGACTAGCGGTACCATCTACAATGAGCAGTTCTTC. It yields the protein CASSSRTSGTIYNEQFF.

The chain employs TRBV28 and TRBJ1-3; 7 positions agree with TRBD1. The CDR3 is 15 residues long. Germline CDR1 MDHEN, CDR2 SYDVKM. Trimming removed 5 bases from V and 4 bases from J; junction bases left unmatched: 8. The CDR3 loop is CASSTTGDAGNTIYF. CDR3 DNA sequence: TGTGCCAGCAGTACCACAGGGGATGCAGGAAACACCATATATTTT. Using reference TRBV28 and TRBJ1-3 for the parts outside the CDR3, the full variable domain is DVKVTQSSRYLVKRTGEKVFLECVQDMDHENMFWYRQDPGLGLRLIYFSYDVKMKEKGDIPEGYSVSREKKERFSLILESASTNQTSMYLCASSTTGDAGNTIYFGEGSWLTVV.

The rearrangement uses TRBV11-2 and TRBJ2-1, with D maybe TRBD1 (6 bases). Germline-derived CDR1 and CDR2 are SGHAT and FQNNGV. V was shortened by 3 bases and J by 6 bases, with 15 bases between the two germline ends. This CDR3 spans 15 amino acids. In nucleotides, the CDR3 is TGTGCCAGCAGCTTCCCGGGACAACCTCTCAATGAGCAGTTCTTC. Translating it yields CASSFPGQPLNEQFF. The full variable domain, with the rest looked up from reference TRBV11-2 and TRBJ2-1, is EAGVAQSPRYKIIEKRQSVAFWCNPISGHATLYWYQQILGQGPKLLIQFQNNGVVDDSQLPKDRFSAERLKGVDSTLKIQPAKLEDSAVYLCASSFPGQPLNEQFFGPGTRLTVL.

This clone is a singleton in its sample. The DNA for the CDR3 is TGTGCCACCAGTGAGTTCAGGGGCCACGGGGAGCTGTTTTTT. It translates to CATSEFRGHGELFF. The rearrangement joins TRBV24-1 to TRBJ2-2; D perhaps matches TRBD1 (6 bases). CDR1 and CDR2 from the germline V gene are KGHDR and SFDVKD. This CDR3 has 14 amino acids. Trimming removed 4 bases from V and 7 bases from J, with 12 bases in between.

The chain combines TRBV27 with TRBJ2-1; 7 bases map to TRBD1. The trim removed 2 bases at V and 9 bases at J, leaving 10 bases unmatched. CDR3 length: 15 residues. Germline loops: CDR1 MNHEY, CDR2 SMNVEV (reference sequence). CDR3 DNA: TGTGCCAGCAGTTTAAGGGGGCGGCTCTTGGGTGAGCAGTTCTTC. Translation: CASSLRGRLLGEQFF.